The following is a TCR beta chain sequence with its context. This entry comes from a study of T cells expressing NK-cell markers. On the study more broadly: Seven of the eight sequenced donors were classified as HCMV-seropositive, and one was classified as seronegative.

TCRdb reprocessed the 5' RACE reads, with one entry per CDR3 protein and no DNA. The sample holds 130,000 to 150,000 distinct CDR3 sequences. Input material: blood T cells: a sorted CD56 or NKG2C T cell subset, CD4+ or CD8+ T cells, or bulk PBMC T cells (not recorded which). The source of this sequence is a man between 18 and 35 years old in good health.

CDR3 residues: CASSFRGPSTEAFF. This rearrangement joins TRBV7-9 to TRBJ1-1. This CDR3 contains 14 residues. Germline CDR1 reads SEHNR; CDR2 reads FQNEAQ (reference sequence). Combining the CDR3 with reference TRBV7-9 and TRBJ1-1 gives the whole variable domain DTGVSQNPRHKITKRGQNVTFRCDPISEHNRLYWYRQTLGQGPEFLTYFQNEAQLEKSRLLSDRFSAERPKGSFSTLEIQRTEQGDSAMYLCASSFRGPSTEAFFGQGTRLTVV.